This T cell receptor (beta chain) is from a study of blood T cell repertoires in COVID-19. Study at large: Donors in the United States, Italy and Spain gave samples during acute or convalescent COVID-19. In each case, the material was cDNA or gDNA derived from T cells, B-cell-depleted T cells, or PBMCs.

Patients in Seattle were enrolled during active infection, then followed longitudinally. The CDR3 has 15 amino acids. The germline gives CDR1 LGHNT, CDR2 FRNRAP. Trimming pared 4 bases from V and 8 bases from J, leaving 20 bases between. Authors' methods: Cell counts per sample came from amplifying reference gene primers. The repertoire was sequenced with immunoSEQ multiplex PCR; TCRdb's copy has only in-frame clones and lacks some. The DNA gave D and trimming, while V, J and clone size come from that table. Here the sample spans approximately 97,000 clones, 87% being singletons. This clonotype originated in a woman aged 45-65 years with COVID-19, enrolled during active disease. The specimen sequenced was peripheral blood. The chain uses TRBV12-5 and TRBJ1-1, with D possibly matching TRBD1 (5 bases). CDR3 protein: CASGSHPAGPPEAFF. The CDR3, as DNA: TGTGCTAGTGGTTCACACCCGGCGGGACCACCAGAAGCTTTCTTT.